One sample yielded the 15 T cell receptor beta chains listed below, sequenced in a study of tumor-infiltrating lymphocytes in primary liver carcinoma. cDNA specific to TCR beta was made from 450 to 500 ng of total RNA, with a constant-region primer employed for priming. ARM-PCR, slightly modified, supplied the TCR beta libraries through three nested multiplex PCR rounds. Researchers ran the first two PCR rounds for 10 cycles each with TRBV1-TRBV30 forward primers and a C-beta reverse primer. From the multiplex PCR reads, TCRdb called clonotypes with MiXCR, one entry per CDR3 protein. The sample holds tens of thousands of distinct CDR3 sequences; 60% to 85% are singletons and the top ten take 25% to 30%. Taking 20-30 mg of unsorted bulk tissue, the authors co-extracted RNA and DNA. Input material: liver tumor tissue from sampling region 5. Subset of the sample: tumor region T5, tumor centre. These receptors came from a man aged 35 to 55 with primary liver carcinoma and hepatitis B virus infection.

This clonotype is a singleton in its sample. This CDR3 is missing its conserved last phenylalanine or tryptophan, likely due to a read error. The rearrangement uses TRBV6-5 and TRBJ2-2; D unresolved. The CDR3 spans 15 residues. Germline V gene lookup returns CDR1 MNHEY and CDR2 SVGAGI. V dropped 7 bases and J dropped 4 bases, with 16 bases sitting between them. The CDR3, as DNA: TGTGCCAGCAACTACGCAGTGGACGGCACCGGGGAGCTGTTTTCT. It codes for CASNYAVDGTGELFS.

As for this clonotype: The CDR3 end shows no conserved phenylalanine or tryptophan, and so a read error is likely. The rearrangement joins TRBV6-1 to TRBJ2-6; the D gene could be TRBD1 or TRBD2 (5 bases each). Trimming removed 7 bases at V and 2 bases at J, with 15 bases between. This CDR3 contains 16 residues. Germline V gene lookup returns CDR1 MNHNS and CDR2 SASEGT. CDR3 sequence reads: CASNPGSSPGANVLTL. The CDR3, as DNA: TGTGCCAGCAATCCAGGGAGTTCCCCTGGGGCCAACGTCCTGACTTTA.

As to this clonotype: Here the CDR3 omits its conserved ending phenylalanine or tryptophan, so a read error is the likely source. The DNA is omitted, as the CDR3 cannot be located on it reliably, and the CDR3 follows TCRdb's listing. The chain links TRBV6-1 to TRBJ2-7. With termini counted, the CDR3 has 11 amino acids. CDR1 is MNHNS and CDR2 is SASEGT in the germline V gene. CDR3 region: CASMAVYERYL.

This clonotype was counted a few times. CDR3 nucleotide sequence: TGTGCCAGCAGCACACAGGGAAAGGAGACCCAGTACTTC. It translates to CASSTQGKETQYF. J is TRBJ2-5 and V is TRBV7-9; a weak D match, TRBD1 (6 bases). This CDR3 is 13 amino acids long. The germline V and J ends were trimmed by 5 bases and 5 bases, with 12 bases remaining between them. CDR1 is SEHNR, CDR2 FQNEAQ, per germline (reference sequence).

In its sample, this clonotype was seen once. Possible read error: a much larger clone is one base away. The chain uses TRBV30 and TRBJ2-1, with no clear D. Germline CDR1 reads GTSNPN; CDR2 reads SVGIG (reference sequence). This CDR3 is 12 amino acids long. The DNA of the CDR3 is TGTGCCTGGAGTTTGCGATACAATGAGCAGTTATTC. Amino acid sequence: CAWSLRYNEQLF.

This clonotype occurred many times. This chain joins TRBV29-1 and TRBJ2-6; no clear D gene. There are 14 residues in the CDR3. Trimming left V 4 bases short and J 4 bases short, with 11 bases between. Germline V gene lookup returns CDR1 SQVTM and CDR2 ANQGSEA. CDR3 nucleotide sequence: TGCAGCGTTGGGAAGGGCGACGGGGCCAACGTCCTGACTTTC. Protein: CSVGKGDGANVLTF.

This clonotype was seen only a few times. The conserved phenylalanine or tryptophan normally closing the CDR3 is absent here, so this likely arose from a read error. V gene TRBV4-1 combines with J gene TRBJ2-2; D may be TRBD2 (5 bases). The CDR3 runs 15 residues. Germline V lookup: CDR1 MGHRA, CDR2 YSYEKL. The CDR3 DNA reads TGCGCTAGCAGTCTAGTGGGAGATGTCACCGGGGAGCTGTTTCTT. It yields the protein CASSLVGDVTGELFL.

Many counts were recorded for this clonotype. The rearrangement links TRBV28 to TRBJ1-5, with D tentatively TRBD1 (5 bases). This CDR3 is built from 15 residues. Between the trimmed V and J ends, which lost 3 bases and 7 bases, there was a span of 16 bases. Germline assignment: CDR1 MDHEN and CDR2 SYDVKM. CDR3 bases: TGTGCCAGCAGTTTCGGCCAGGGATTCAGGCAGCCCCAGCATTTT. Translated, it gives CASSFGQGFRQPQHF.

The rearrangement joins TRBV5-1 to TRBJ2-2, with a tentative D call TRBD1 (6 bases). The germline gives CDR1 SGHRS, CDR2 YFSETQ. The CDR3 totals 15 residues. The CDR3 reads CACSRAGAHTGELFF. The CDR3, as DNA: TGCGCATGCAGCCGCGCAGGGGCTCACACCGGGGAGCTGTTTTTT.

As concerns this clonotype: One end of the junction does not line up with germline, which may come from a read error. This chain's CDR3 is CSVHPGASSYNERFF. For the CDR3, the DNA is TGCAGCGTACACCCGGGGGCGAGCTCCTACAATGAGCGGTTCTTC. This chain uses TRBV29-1 with TRBJ2-1; D is possibly TRBD1 or TRBD2 (6 bases each). The CDR3 consists of 15 residues. Looked up from germline, CDR1 is SQVTM and CDR2 is ANQGSEA.

This clonotype was observed many times. V usage is TRBV7-9 and J usage is TRBJ1-4, with unresolved D. Germline V lookup: CDR1 SEHNR, CDR2 FQNEAQ (reference sequence). The V and J ends lost 5 bases and 9 bases respectively, with 19 bases between them. CDR3 size: 15 residues. The CDR3: CASSPIWGRVKKLFF. Written as DNA, the CDR3 is TGTGCCAGCAGCCCGATTTGGGGAAGGGTGAAAAAACTGTTTTTT.

On this clonotype: Compared with germline, one end of the junction differs, possibly owing to a read error. V usage is TRBV4-1 and J usage is TRBJ2-7; 10 nucleotides agree with TRBD2. The CDR3 consists of 15 residues. CDR1 MGHRA and CDR2 YSYEKL come from the germline V gene. DNA of the CDR3: TGCGCCAGCAGCCAAGATGGACTAGCGGCCTACGAGCAGTGCTTC. This gives the protein CASSQDGLAAYEQCF.

A word on this clonotype: This clone may be a read error of a much larger clone one base away. The chain carries TRBV30 and TRBJ2-2; 13 nucleotides match TRBD2. The CDR3 contains 16 residues. Germline V gives CDR1 GTSNPN, CDR2 SVGIG (reference sequence). The CDR3 bases are TGTGTCTGGTCCGGACTAGCGGGAGCGAACACCGGGGAGCTGTTTTTT. This codes for CVWSGLAGANTGELFF. Full variable domain (missing parts from reference TRBV30 and TRBJ2-2): SQTIHQWPATLVQPVGSPLSLECTVEGTSNPNLYWYRQAAGRGLQLLFYSVGIGQISSEVPQNLSASRPQDRQFILSSKKLLLSDSGFYLCVWSGLAGANTGELFFGEGSRLTVL.

In regard to this clonotype: The missing conserved phenylalanine or tryptophan at the end of this CDR3 makes a read error likely. This chain joins TRBV12-3 or TRBV12-4 and TRBJ1-5, with D perhaps TRBD1 (5 bases). Trimming removed 7 bases from V and 5 bases from J, with 15 bases in between. There are 14 residues in the CDR3. The CDR3 here is CASNPGGVDQPQHS. CDR3 nucleotide sequence: TGTGCCAGCAACCCGGGAGGGGTCGATCAGCCCCAGCATTCT.

This sequence joins TRBV11-2 and TRBJ1-2, with 12 bases lining up with TRBD1. With 5 bases clipped from V and 4 bases from J, the junction kept 14 bases outside the gene matches. CDR1 and CDR2 (germline): SGHAT, FQNNGV. The CDR3 contains 18 residues. The DNA of the CDR3 is TGTGCCAGCAGCCCCATGGCCGGGACAGGGGGCCTCTTCTATGGCTACACCTTC. As protein: CASSPMAGTGGLFYGYTF. Full variable domain (remainder filled in from reference TRBV11-2 and TRBJ1-2): EAGVAQSPRYKIIEKRQSVAFWCNPISGHATLYWYQQILGQGPKLLIQFQNNGVVDDSQLPKDRFSAERLKGVDSTLKIQPAKLEDSAVYLCASSPMAGTGGLFYGYTFGSGTRLTVV.